Below, 32 T cell receptor beta chains from the same sample are listed, as sequenced in a study of OX40 agonist ivuxolimab in advanced cancers. Profiling relied on immunoSEQ multiplex PCR, and the TCRdb table lists in-frame clones only, not all of them. In the table there are approximately 62,000 clones, 85% to 95% of which are singletons. The sequences come from CD4+ or CD8+ T cells sorted from blood, collected in a trial of the OX40 agonist ivuxolimab. Every receptor here comes from an adult with an advanced solid tumor such as melanoma, head and neck, liver or kidney cancer.

The chain employs TRBV11-2 and TRBJ1-4; D call uncertain. Trimming stripped 1 base from V and 7 bases from J, with 1 base between. The germline CDR1 and CDR2 sequences are SGHAT and FQNNGV. This CDR3 comprises 11 residues. As DNA, the CDR3 is TGTGCCAGCAGCTTAGGTGAAAAACTGTTTTTT. It translates to CASSLGEKLFF.

This chain links TRBV2 with TRBJ1-2; D is unclear. CDR3 length: 13 amino acids. Looked up from germline, CDR1 is SNHLY and CDR2 is FYNNEI. V dropped 9 bases and J dropped 8 bases, with 19 bases sitting between them. The CDR3, as DNA: TGTGCCAGACCCGGGCCCCAATGGAGGGGCTACACCTTC. This sequence encodes CARPGPQWRGYTF.

This chain joins TRBV28 and TRBJ2-2, with D perhaps matching TRBD2 (6 bases). Trimming took off 2 bases at V and 3 bases at J, with 10 bases between the two ends. The length of the CDR3 is 15 residues. Germline V lookup: CDR1 MDHEN, CDR2 SYDVKM. The CDR3, as DNA: TGTGCCAGCAGTTTACGGGACTCAGACACCGGGGAGCTGTTTTTT. This codes for CASSLRDSDTGELFF.

This chain uses TRBV4-1 with TRBJ2-3, with 7 bases that match TRBD2. The CDR3 is made up of 16 amino acids. V was clipped by 4 bases and J by 9 bases; unmatched bases: 16. The germline V gene encodes CDR1 MGHRA and CDR2 YSYEKL. The CDR3 loop is CASSPESTLGGRTQYF. The CDR3 region has the DNA TGCGCCAGCAGCCCTGAGTCGACCCTGGGAGGGAGAACGCAGTATTTT.

This rearrangement joins TRBV7-2 to TRBJ2-1, with D hard to call. Germline CDR1 and CDR2: SGHTA and FQGNSA. This CDR3 spans 14 amino acids. V was clipped by 4 bases and J by 7 bases, with 14 bases between them. CDR3 loop: CASSSPGAGNEQFF. DNA of the CDR3: TGTGCCAGCAGCTCCCCAGGTGCAGGAAATGAGCAGTTCTTC.

This chain joins TRBV14 and TRBJ2-5; D tentatively fits TRBD1 or TRBD2 (6 bases each). V lost 8 bases and J lost 5, with 24 bases in between. This CDR3 is built from 16 residues. CDR1 and CDR2 from the germline V gene are SGHDN and FVKESK. CDR3 in amino acids: CASQRGAALPYETQYF. The CDR3 nucleotides read TGTGCCAGCCAAAGGGGGGCGGCTCTTCCATACGAGACCCAGTACTTC.

In DNA form, the CDR3 reads TGCGCCAGCAGCCAAACTCCACAGGGAAGAGAAACCAATCAGCCCCAGCATTTT. Protein product: CASSQTPQGRETNQPQHF. This chain connects TRBV4-1 to TRBJ1-5, with a possible D match to TRBD1 (6 bases). V shed 2 bases and J shed 3 bases, with 20 bases lying between them. Germline assignment: CDR1 MGHRA and CDR2 YSYEKL. The CDR3 totals 18 residues.

The chain links TRBV10-1 to TRBJ1-2; weak D call: TRBD1 (5 bases). V lost 6 bases to trimming and J lost 0 bases, with 26 bases between them. The CDR3 totals 19 residues. The germline CDR1 and CDR2 sequences are WNHNN and SYGVQD (reference sequence). CDR3 residues: CASRGVSGTAFLSNYGYTF. The CDR3 DNA sequence: TGCGCCAGCAGAGGGGTGAGCGGGACTGCTTTTCTGTCTAACTATGGCTACACCTTC.

J is TRBJ1-4 and V is TRBV13, with D possibly TRBD1 on 5 matching bases. Germline V CDR1 and CDR2: PRHDT, FYEKMQ (reference sequence). V gave up 8 bases and J gave up 0 bases, with 7 bases separating them. This CDR3 is built from 13 residues. Here the CDR3 reads CASRGPTNEKLFF. DNA of the CDR3: TGTGCCAGCCGGGGCCCAACTAATGAAAAACTGTTTTTT.

This clone appeared once. The rearrangement joins TRBV6-5 to TRBJ1-2, with D hard to call. The V end was cut by 4 bases, the J end by 4 bases, with 10 bases between. The CDR3 has 13 amino acids. In germline, CDR1 is MNHEY, CDR2 SVGAGI. The CDR3: CASSSTGSYGYTF. The CDR3, as DNA: TGTGCCAGCAGTTCGACGGGGAGCTATGGCTACACCTTC.

This clone was recorded once. This chain uses TRBV11-2 with TRBJ2-3, with 7 positions matching TRBD2. The CDR3 contains 17 residues. Germline V lookup: CDR1 SGHAT, CDR2 FQNNGV. Trimming removed 5 bases from V and 2 bases from J; junction bases left unmatched: 13. The CDR3 nucleotides are TGTGCCAGCAGCATCCACACAAGCGGGGCATACACAGATACGCAGTATTTT. Translating it yields CASSIHTSGAYTDTQYF.

In the case of this clone: This specimen includes other DNA sequences encoding the same CDR3. The V and J genes are TRBV9 and TRBJ2-7, with no clear D. The CDR3 length is 13 residues. Trimming took off 0 bases at V and 0 bases at J, with 4 bases between the two ends. Germline-derived CDR1 and CDR2 are SGDLS and YYNGEE. The CDR3 sequence is CASSVGPSYEQYF. In DNA form, the CDR3 reads TGTGCCAGCAGCGTAGGACCCTCCTACGAGCAGTACTTC.

The chain uses TRBV4-1 and TRBJ2-1, with a weak D call TRBD1 (5 bases). The germline V gene encodes CDR1 MGHRA and CDR2 YSYEKL. The CDR3 runs 16 residues. Trimming took off 4 bases at V and 5 bases at J, with 18 bases between the two ends. The CDR3 DNA sequence: TGCGCCAGCAGCCCTAATTTGGGTACAGGTAACAATGAGCAGTTCTTC. Translating it yields CASSPNLGTGNNEQFF.

CDR3 loop: CASSQTGGASGELFF. In nucleotides, the CDR3 is TGTGCCAGCAGCCAAACAGGGGGCGCGTCCGGGGAGCTGTTTTTT. The V gene is TRBV14, the J gene TRBJ2-2, with TRBD1 identical over 9 bases. Unmatched junction bases numbered 4, after V lost 2 bases and J lost 6 bases. Germline CDR1 reads SGHDN; CDR2 reads FVKESK. CDR3 length equals 15 residues.

The chain is built from TRBV7-9 and TRBJ1-4; D call uncertain. V was pared by 1 base and J by 8 bases, with 11 bases between. The length of the CDR3 is 14 residues. CDR1 is SEHNR, CDR2 FQNEAQ, per germline (reference sequence). The CDR3 loop is CASSLVPSGEKLFF. CDR3 nucleotides: TGTGCCAGCAGCTTAGTACCCTCGGGCGAAAAACTGTTTTTT.

The chain couples TRBV5-1 to TRBJ2-1, with D possibly matching TRBD1 (5 bases). V was trimmed by 1 base and J by 3 bases, leaving 17 bases between them. Looked up from germline, CDR1 is SGHRS and CDR2 is YFSETQ. The CDR3 is made up of 17 amino acids. The CDR3 DNA reads as TGCGCCAGCAGCTTGTCCCCCAGGGTTGAGTTCTACAATGAGCAGTTCTTC. As protein: CASSLSPRVEFYNEQFF.

This rearrangement joins TRBV29-1 to TRBJ2-1; 11 bases are a match to TRBD2. The germline CDR1 and CDR2 sequences are SQVTM and ANQGSEA. The V and J ends lost 0 bases and 7 bases, in that order; junction bases with no gene match: 8. This CDR3 contains 16 residues. CDR3 amino acids: CSVEDPLAGGPNEQFF. The CDR3 DNA sequence: TGCAGCGTTGAAGATCCCTTAGCGGGGGGGCCAAATGAGCAGTTCTTC.

V and J are TRBV25-1 and TRBJ2-7; D might be TRBD1 (6 bases). The CDR3 length is 13 residues. Deletions cut 6 bases from V and 4 bases from J, with 13 bases between. The germline V gene encodes CDR1 MGHDK and CDR2 SYGVNS. As DNA, the CDR3 is TGTGCCAGCAGAGGACCGGACAGATACGAGCAGTACTTC. Residues: CASRGPDRYEQYF.

This sequence joins TRBV4-1 and TRBJ2-1, with unresolved D. Trimming cost V 5 bases and J 0 bases, with 11 bases left between them. The CDR3 runs 15 residues. Per germline, CDR1 MGHRA and CDR2 YSYEKL. CDR3 DNA sequence: TGCGCCAGCAGCAAGACGGCGGACTCCTACAATGAGCAGTTCTTC. It codes for CASSKTADSYNEQFF.

The CDR3 nucleotides read TGTGCCAGCAGCTTGACAGGGGGCAGGACTGAAGCTTTCTTT. Its translation: CASSLTGGRTEAFF. The gene calls are TRBV5-4 and TRBJ1-1; 9 bases are a match to TRBD1. Looked up from germline, CDR1 is SGHNT and CDR2 is YYREEE (reference sequence). The CDR3 sequence is 14 residues long. V was pared by 1 base and J by 5 bases, with 3 bases of the junction left unmatched.

The chain employs TRBV27 and TRBJ2-5, with D possibly matching TRBD2 (5 bases). CDR3 length: 18 amino acids. Germline values: CDR1 MNHEY, CDR2 SMNVEV (reference sequence). V was trimmed by 0 bases and J by 2 bases, leaving 19 bases between them. CDR3 in DNA: TGTGCCAGCAGTTTATCGATTAGTGCCTGGGAGAAGCAAGAGACCCAGTACTTC. This gives the protein CASSLSISAWEKQETQYF.

Written as DNA, the CDR3 is TGTGCCAGCAGCTTCGGCAGGTACGGCAATGAGCAGTTCTTC. Residues: CASSFGRYGNEQFF. The J gene is TRBJ2-1, the V gene TRBV13; D call uncertain. Germline loops: CDR1 PRHDT, CDR2 FYEKMQ (reference sequence). The CDR3 is made up of 14 amino acids. The V and J ends lost 3 bases and 6 bases respectively, with 12 bases between them.

In regard to this clone: At one end, the junction sequence differs from germline, possibly due to a read error. The sample holds other DNA sequences that translate to the same CDR3. The chain links TRBV13 to TRBJ1-2; 10 bases are a match to TRBD1. The germline gives CDR1 PRHDT, CDR2 FYEKMQ (reference sequence). The CDR3 covers 16 residues. CDR3 sequence: CASSFSGTGVDYGYTF. CDR3 sequence (DNA): TGTGCCAGCAGCTTTTCCGGGACAGGGGTTGACTATGGCTACACCTTT.

The rearrangement links TRBV6-5 to TRBJ2-7; D tentatively fits TRBD1 or TRBD2 (5 bases each). The V end lost 2 bases, the J end lost 3 bases, and 14 bases lay between the germline ends. The germline gives CDR1 MNHEY, CDR2 SVGAGI. The CDR3 has 15 amino acids. The CDR3 sequence: CASSYEGAEGYEQYF. Here the CDR3 DNA reads TGTGCCAGCAGTTACGAAGGGGCAGAGGGCTACGAGCAGTACTTC.

This chain connects TRBV7-9 to TRBJ2-5; a weak D match, TRBD2 (5 bases). Deletions cut 5 bases from V and 2 bases from J, with 9 bases between. Germline CDR1 and CDR2: SEHNR and FQNEAQ (reference sequence). The CDR3 spans 13 residues. Here the CDR3 reads CASSPGMQETQYF. The CDR3 DNA reads TGTGCCAGCAGCCCCGGGATGCAAGAGACCCAGTACTTC.

This chain connects TRBV2 to TRBJ2-4; TRBD1 or TRBD2 may be the D gene (6 bases each). Looked up from germline, CDR1 is SNHLY and CDR2 is FYNNEI. The CDR3 has 16 amino acids. V was cut by 2 bases and J by 1 base, with 12 bases left in between. CDR3 nucleotide sequence: TGTGCCAGCAGTGAATGGGGGGCCGCGGCCAAAAACATTCAGTACTTC. It yields the protein CASSEWGAAAKNIQYF. The complete variable domain, with remaining parts taken from reference TRBV2 and TRBJ2-4, reads EPEVTQTPSHQVTQMGQEVILRCVPISNHLYFYWYRQILGQKVEFLVSFYNNEISEKSEIFDDQFSVERPDGSNFTLKIRSTKLEDSAMYFCASSEWGAAAKNIQYFGAGTRLSVL.

This chain connects TRBV4-1 to TRBJ2-7, with 7 bases fitting TRBD1. Per germline, CDR1 MGHRA and CDR2 YSYEKL. The ends lost 4 bases at V and 2 bases at J; junction bases unmatched: 5. This CDR3 is 14 amino acids long. The CDR3 coding sequence is TGCGCCAGCAGCCCGACAGGGACCCCCTACGAGCAGTACTTC. Its protein product is CASSPTGTPYEQYF.

The chain employs TRBV19 and TRBJ2-2; 7 nucleotides line up with TRBD1. V shed 5 bases and J 11 bases; nucleotides not matched to a gene: 5. CDR1 is LNHDA and CDR2 is SQIVND in the germline V gene (reference sequence). There are 12 residues in the CDR3. DNA for the CDR3: TGTGCCAGTAGTTTCGACAGGGTAGAGCTGTTTTTT. It yields the protein CASSFDRVELFF.

This clone was observed a single time. The chain links TRBV25-1 to TRBJ2-1; D is ambiguous. The V end lost 7 bases, the J end lost 6 bases, and 10 bases lay between the germline ends. CDR3 length: 12 residues. Germline values: CDR1 MGHDK, CDR2 SYGVNS. CDR3 sequence reads: CASTTRGNEQFF. The CDR3 bases are TGTGCCAGCACCACGAGAGGCAATGAGCAGTTCTTC. Using reference TRBV25-1 and TRBJ2-1 for the parts outside the CDR3, the full variable domain is EADIYQTPRYLVIGTGKKITLECSQTMGHDKMYWYQQDPGMELHLIHYSYGVNSTEKGDLSSESTVSRIRTEHFPLTLESARPSHTSQYLCASTTRGNEQFFGPGTRLTVL.

CDR3 amino acids: CASRPGQHTGELFF. The CDR3 DNA sequence: TGTGCCAGTAGACCGGGACAGCACACCGGGGAGCTGTTTTTT. The V call is TRBV19, the J call TRBJ2-2, with 7 bases aligning to TRBD1. Germline CDR1 LNHDA, CDR2 SQIVND (reference sequence). The CDR3 loop spans 14 amino acids. V gave up 6 bases and J gave up 3 bases; unmatched junction bases: 4.

Points on this clone: One junction end disagrees with the germline gene, perhaps due to a read error. This chain joins TRBV19 and TRBJ2-2; 15 bases agree with TRBD2. Germline CDR1 and CDR2: LNHDA and SQIVND (reference sequence). The CDR3 runs 17 residues. The CDR3 nucleotides read TGTGCCAGTGCGAGGACTAGCGGGAGGGCCAACATCGGGGAGCTGTTTTTT. Translation: CASARTSGRANIGELFF.

The chain employs TRBV7-6 and TRBJ2-1, with 10 bases that match TRBD1. This CDR3 comprises 20 residues. V shed 4 bases, J shed 9 bases, and the junction held 24 bases outside the gene matches. Per germline, CDR1 SGHVS and CDR2 FNYEAQ. The CDR3 nucleotides read TGTGCCAGCAGCTCTAGGACAGGGGGGGAACTGGAGCGAGGGGAGGGTGAGCAGTTCTTC. As protein: CASSSRTGGELERGEGEQFF.